These T cell receptor beta chains were read from a single sample in a study of radiation and T cells in renal cell carcinoma. The method was immunoSEQ multiplex PCR; TCRdb's version includes in-frame clones alone and lacks a portion of them. The sample yields roughly 120,000 clones, roughly four fifths seen once. Sequenced here: blood, sampled from a patient whose treatment included radiotherapy and nephrectomy. The receptors here all came from a woman aged 55-75 years with renal cell carcinoma. Both conserved end residues are part of each CDR3. D genes are given only for firm matches. Where a row states a size, it is once, few, many or the class of an expanded clone; other rows omit it.

>TRBV5-6|once|NA|TRBJ2-4
CASSLASGKAKNIQYF
TGTGCCAGCAGCTTGGCAAGTGGTAAGGCCAAAAACATTCAGTACTTC
>TRBV13|NA|NA|TRBJ2-7
CASSYSGTTYEQYF
TGTGCCAGCAGTTACTCAGGGACAACCTACGAGCAGTACTTC
>TRBV27|few|NA|TRBJ2-7
CASSPFSGRWEQYF
TGTGCCAGCAGCCCCTTTTCAGGGAGATGGGAGCAGTACTTC
>TRBV6-5|NA|NA|TRBJ2-2
CASSYSANLGAGELFF
TGTGCCAGCAGTTACTCCGCTAACTTAGGCGCCGGGGAGCTGTTTTTT
>TRBV19|NA|TRBD1|TRBJ2-5
CASSIGTGVVETQYF
TGTGCCAGTAGTATCGGGACAGGGGTGGTGGAGACCCAGTACTTC
>TRBV6-5|NA|TRBD1|TRBJ1-2
CASSPGTDFGNGYTF
TGTGCCAGCAGTCCCGGGACAGATTTTGGGAATGGCTACACCTTC
>TRBV7-8|NA|NA|TRBJ2-5
CASSLVDLGETQYF
TGTGCCAGCAGCTTAGTGGACCTCGGAGAGACCCAGTACTTC
>TRBV5-5|NA|NA|TRBJ2-2
CASSWEGTLTSGELFF
TGTGCCAGCAGCTGGGAGGGGACACTTACCTCCGGGGAGCTGTTTTTT
>TRBV6-5|NA|TRBD1|TRBJ2-7
CASRPAGGGEQYF
TGTGCCAGCAGACCCGCAGGGGGCGGCGAGCAGTACTTC
>TRBV4-1|NA|NA|TRBJ2-1
CASSQEGSFSYNEQFF
TGCGCCAGCAGCCAAGAAGGTAGCTTCTCCTACAATGAGCAGTTCTTC
>TRBV14|NA|NA|TRBJ1-2
CASSQGPGSGYTF
TGTGCCAGCAGCCAAGGGCCGGGAAGTGGCTACACCTTC
>TRBV5-6|NA|TRBD1|TRBJ1-2
CASSLALQSGTGVFYGYTF
TGTGCCAGCAGCTTGGCCCTACAGTCCGGGACAGGGGTATTCTATGGCTACACCTTC
>TRBV6-1|NA|TRBD1|TRBJ1-2
CASSGDRIAYGYTF
TGTGCCAGCAGCGGGGACAGAATTGCCTATGGCTACACCTTC